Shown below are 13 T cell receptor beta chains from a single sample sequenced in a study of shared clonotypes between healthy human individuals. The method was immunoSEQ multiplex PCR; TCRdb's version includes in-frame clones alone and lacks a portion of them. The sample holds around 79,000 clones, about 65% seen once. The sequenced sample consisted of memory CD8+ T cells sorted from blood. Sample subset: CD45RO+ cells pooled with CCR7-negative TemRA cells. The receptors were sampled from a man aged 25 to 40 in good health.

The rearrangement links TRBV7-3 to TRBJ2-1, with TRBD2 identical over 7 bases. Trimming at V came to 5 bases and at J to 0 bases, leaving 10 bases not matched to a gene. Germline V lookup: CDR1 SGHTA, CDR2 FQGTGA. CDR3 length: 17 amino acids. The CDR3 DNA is TGTGCCAGCAGCCCTAGCGGAGATACGAGCTCCTACAATGAGCAGTTCTTC. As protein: CASSPSGDTSSYNEQFF.

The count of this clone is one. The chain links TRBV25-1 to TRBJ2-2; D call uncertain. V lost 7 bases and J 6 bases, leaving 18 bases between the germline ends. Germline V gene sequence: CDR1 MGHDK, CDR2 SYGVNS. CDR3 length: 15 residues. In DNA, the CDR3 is TGTGCCAGCACCGGAACCAACGGGTACCCCGGGGAGCTGTTTTTT. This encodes CASTGTNGYPGELFF.

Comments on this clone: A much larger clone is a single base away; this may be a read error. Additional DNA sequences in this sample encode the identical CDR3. CDR3 protein: CASSFGYTEAFF. CDR3 nucleotide sequence: TGTGCCAGCAGTTTTGGCTACACTGAAGCTTTCTTT. The chain uses TRBV28 and TRBJ1-1; no definite D call. The V gene's germline CDR1 is MDHEN and CDR2 SYDVKM. The V end lost 3 bases, the J end lost 3 bases, and 5 bases lay between the germline ends. This CDR3 comprises 12 residues.

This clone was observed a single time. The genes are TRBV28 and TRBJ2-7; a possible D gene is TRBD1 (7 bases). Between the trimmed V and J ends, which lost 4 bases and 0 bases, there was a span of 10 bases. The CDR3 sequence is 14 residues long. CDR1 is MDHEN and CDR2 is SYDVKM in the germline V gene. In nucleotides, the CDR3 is TGTGCCAGCAGTTGCGGGGACAGCTCCTACGAGCAGTACTTC. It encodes CASSCGDSSYEQYF.

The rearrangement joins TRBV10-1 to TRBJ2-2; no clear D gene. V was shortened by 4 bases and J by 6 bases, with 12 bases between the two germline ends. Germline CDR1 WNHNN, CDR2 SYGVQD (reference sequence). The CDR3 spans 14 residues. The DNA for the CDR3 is TGCGCCAGCAGTGCCCAAGCGATTCCCGGGGAGCTGTTTTTT. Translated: CASSAQAIPGELFF.

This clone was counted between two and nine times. The CDR3 spells CASNPGFRGNYGYTF. CDR3 sequence (DNA): TGTGCCAGCAACCCCGGATTCCGGGGGAACTATGGCTACACCTTC. V is TRBV5-8 and J is TRBJ1-2; a weak D match, TRBD1 (5 bases). The V and J ends lost 6 bases and 2 bases respectively, with 17 bases between them. CDR3 length: 15 amino acids. The germline CDR1 and CDR2 sequences are SGHTS and YDEGEE.

CDR3 bases: TGTGCCAGAAGCCTTGGACAGGGCCTCTACGAGCAGTACTTC. Its translation: CARSLGQGLYEQYF. The chain uses TRBV5-3 and TRBJ2-7, with 8 bases that match TRBD1. TRBV5-3 is an open reading frame whose function is uncertain. The CDR3 has 14 amino acids. V lost 4 bases and J lost 3; bases outside the gene matches: 6.

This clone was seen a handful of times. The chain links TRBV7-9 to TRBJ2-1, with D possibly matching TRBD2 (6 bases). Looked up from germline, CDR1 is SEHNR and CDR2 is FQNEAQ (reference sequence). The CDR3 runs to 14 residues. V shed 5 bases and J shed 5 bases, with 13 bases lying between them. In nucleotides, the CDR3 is TGTGCCAGCAGCGTACGGGAGTCCCACAATGAGCAGTTCTTC. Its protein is CASSVRESHNEQFF.

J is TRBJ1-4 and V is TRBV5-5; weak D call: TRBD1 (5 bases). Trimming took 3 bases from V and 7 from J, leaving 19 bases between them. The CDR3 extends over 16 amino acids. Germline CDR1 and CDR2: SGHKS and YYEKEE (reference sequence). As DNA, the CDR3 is TGTGCCAGCAGCTGGGCGATGAGGACGGGGGGTGAAAAACTGTTTTTT. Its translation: CASSWAMRTGGEKLFF. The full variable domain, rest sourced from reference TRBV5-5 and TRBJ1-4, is DAGVTQSPTHLIKTRGQQVTLRCSPISGHKSVSWYQQVLGQGPQFIFQYYEKEERGRGNFPDRFSARQFPNYSSELNVNALLLGDSALYLCASSWAMRTGGEKLFFGSGTQLSVL.

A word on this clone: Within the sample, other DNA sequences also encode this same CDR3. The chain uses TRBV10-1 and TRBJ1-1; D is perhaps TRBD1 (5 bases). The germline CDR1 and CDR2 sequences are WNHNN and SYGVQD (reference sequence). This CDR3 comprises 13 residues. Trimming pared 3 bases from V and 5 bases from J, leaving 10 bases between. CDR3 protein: CASSDDRRTEAFF. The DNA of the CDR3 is TGCGCCAGCAGTGATGACAGAAGAACTGAAGCTTTCTTT.

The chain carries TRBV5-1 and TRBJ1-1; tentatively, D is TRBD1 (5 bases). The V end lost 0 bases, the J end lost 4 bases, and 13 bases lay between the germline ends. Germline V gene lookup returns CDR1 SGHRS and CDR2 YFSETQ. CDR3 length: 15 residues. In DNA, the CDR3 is TGCGCCAGCAGCTTGGCCGGGGGATTTACCACTGAAGCTTTCTTT. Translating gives CASSLAGGFTTEAFF.

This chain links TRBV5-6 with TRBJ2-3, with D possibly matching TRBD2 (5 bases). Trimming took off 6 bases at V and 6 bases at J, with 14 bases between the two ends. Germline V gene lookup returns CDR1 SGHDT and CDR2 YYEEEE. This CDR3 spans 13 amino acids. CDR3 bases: TGTGCCAGCAACGCAGCCCCGGGGGATACGCAGTATTTT. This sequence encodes CASNAAPGDTQYF.

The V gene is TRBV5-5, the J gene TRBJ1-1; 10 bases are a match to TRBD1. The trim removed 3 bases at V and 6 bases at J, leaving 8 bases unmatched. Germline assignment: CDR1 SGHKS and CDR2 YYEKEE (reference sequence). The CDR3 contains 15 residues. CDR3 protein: CASSSTGTGVPEAFF. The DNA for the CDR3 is TGTGCCAGCAGCTCGACCGGGACAGGGGTACCTGAAGCTTTCTTT.